This T cell receptor beta chain emerged from a study of shared clonotypes between healthy human individuals. Germline loops: CDR1 KGHSH, CDR2 LQKENI. This CDR3 spans 17 amino acids. V was cut by 4 bases and J by 1 base, with 20 bases left in between. The unsorted PBMC sample used ten immunoSEQ deep assay plates. Profiled with immunoSEQ multiplex PCR; TCRdb holds only in-frame clones, not every one. The table records about 520,000 clones, about 84% of them present only once. This clonotype originated in a woman in her thirties or forties in good health. Some clones in this sample may be carry-over from other donors' samples. The chain links TRBV18 to TRBJ2-7; the D is unclear. The specimen sequenced was PBMCs. CDR3 sequence: CASSRKASLRYSYEQYF. CDR3 in DNA: TGTGCCAGCTCACGAAAAGCTTCTTTGCGTTATTCCTACGAGCAGTACTTC.